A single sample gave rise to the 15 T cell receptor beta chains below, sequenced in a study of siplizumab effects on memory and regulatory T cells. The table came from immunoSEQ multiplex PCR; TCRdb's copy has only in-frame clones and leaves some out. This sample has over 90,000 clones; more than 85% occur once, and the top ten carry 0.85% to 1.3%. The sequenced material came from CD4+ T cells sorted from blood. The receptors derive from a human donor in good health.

The CDR3 DNA reads as TGTGCCAGCAGGATCGGGACAGGCCCCCTACCATATCAGCCCCAGCATTTT. As protein: CASRIGTGPLPYQPQHF. The chain recombines TRBV6-4 with TRBJ1-5, with 8 bases lining up with TRBD1. CDR3 length: 17 amino acids. Germline V gene data show CDR1 as MRHNA and CDR2 as SNTAGT. Trimming cost V 6 bases and J 5 bases; bases outside gene matches: 15.

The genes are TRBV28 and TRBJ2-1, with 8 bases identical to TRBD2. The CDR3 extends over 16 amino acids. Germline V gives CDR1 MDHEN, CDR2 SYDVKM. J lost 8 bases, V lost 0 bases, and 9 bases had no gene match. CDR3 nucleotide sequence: TGTGCCAGCAGTTTATGGTCAGGGACTAGGAGCCATGAGCAGTTCTTC. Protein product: CASSLWSGTRSHEQFF.

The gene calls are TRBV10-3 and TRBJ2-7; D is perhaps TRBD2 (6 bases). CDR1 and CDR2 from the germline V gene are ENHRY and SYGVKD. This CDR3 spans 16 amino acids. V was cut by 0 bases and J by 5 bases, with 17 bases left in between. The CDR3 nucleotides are TGTGCCATCAGTGAGTCTGCGGGGATATACGTCCACGAGCAGTACTTC. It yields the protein CAISESAGIYVHEQYF.

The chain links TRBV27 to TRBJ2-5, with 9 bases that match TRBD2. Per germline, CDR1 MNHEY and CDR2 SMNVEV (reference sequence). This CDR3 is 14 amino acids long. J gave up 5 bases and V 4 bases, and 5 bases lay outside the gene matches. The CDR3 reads CASSWREGGETQYF. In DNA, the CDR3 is TGTGCCAGCAGTTGGCGGGAGGGGGGGGAGACCCAGTACTTC.

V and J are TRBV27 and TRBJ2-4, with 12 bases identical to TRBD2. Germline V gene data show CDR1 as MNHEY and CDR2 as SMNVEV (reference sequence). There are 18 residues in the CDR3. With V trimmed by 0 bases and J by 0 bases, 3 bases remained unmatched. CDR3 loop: CASSLSLAGGLAKNIQYF. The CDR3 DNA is TGTGCCAGCAGTTTATCCCTAGCGGGAGGGCTAGCCAAAAACATTCAGTACTTC.

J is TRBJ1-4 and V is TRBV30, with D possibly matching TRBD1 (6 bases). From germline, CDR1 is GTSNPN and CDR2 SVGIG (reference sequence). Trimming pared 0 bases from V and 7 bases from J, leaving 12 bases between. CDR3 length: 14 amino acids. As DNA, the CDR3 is TGTGCCTGGAGTGTAAAGGCAGGGGTTGAAAAACTGTTTTTT. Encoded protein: CAWSVKAGVEKLFF.

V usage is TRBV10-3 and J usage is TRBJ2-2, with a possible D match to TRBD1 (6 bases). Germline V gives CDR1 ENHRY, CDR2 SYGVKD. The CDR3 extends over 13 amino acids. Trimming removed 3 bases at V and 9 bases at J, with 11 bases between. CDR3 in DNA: TGTGCCATCAGTGAAGGGACAAGTCGGGAGCTGTTTTTT. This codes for CAISEGTSRELFF.

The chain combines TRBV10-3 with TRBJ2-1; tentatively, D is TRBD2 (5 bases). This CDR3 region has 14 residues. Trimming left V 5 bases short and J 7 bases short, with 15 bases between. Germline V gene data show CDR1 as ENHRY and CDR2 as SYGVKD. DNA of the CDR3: TGTGCCATCAGTAAGGCCACGGGAACGAATGAGCAGTTCTTC. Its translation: CAISKATGTNEQFF.

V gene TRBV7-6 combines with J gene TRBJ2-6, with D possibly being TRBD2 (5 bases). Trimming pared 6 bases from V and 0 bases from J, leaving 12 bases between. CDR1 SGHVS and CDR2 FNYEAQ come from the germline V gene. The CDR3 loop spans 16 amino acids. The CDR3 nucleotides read TGTGCCAGCAGTTCCGGGGTTAGCTCTGGGGCCAACGTCCTGACTTTC. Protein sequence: CASSSGVSSGANVLTF. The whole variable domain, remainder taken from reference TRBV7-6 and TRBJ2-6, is GAGVSQSPRYKVTKRGQDVALRCDPISGHVSLYWYRQALGQGPEFLTYFNYEAQQDKSGLPNDRFSAERPEGSISTLTIQRTEQRDSAMYRCASSSGVSSGANVLTFGAGSRLTVL.

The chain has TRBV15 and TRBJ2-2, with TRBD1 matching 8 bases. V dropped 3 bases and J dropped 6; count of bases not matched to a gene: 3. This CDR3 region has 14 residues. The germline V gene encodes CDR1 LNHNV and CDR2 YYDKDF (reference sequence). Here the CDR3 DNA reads TGTGCCACCAGCAGGGACAGGGCTCCCGGGGAGCTGTTTTTT. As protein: CATSRDRAPGELFF.

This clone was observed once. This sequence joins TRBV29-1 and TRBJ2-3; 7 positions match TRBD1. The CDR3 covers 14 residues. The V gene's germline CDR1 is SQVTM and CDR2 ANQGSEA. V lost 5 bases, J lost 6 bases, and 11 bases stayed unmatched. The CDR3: CSVSRGLKVDTQYF. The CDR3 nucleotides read TGCAGCGTTTCTAGGGGGCTAAAGGTTGATACGCAGTATTTT.

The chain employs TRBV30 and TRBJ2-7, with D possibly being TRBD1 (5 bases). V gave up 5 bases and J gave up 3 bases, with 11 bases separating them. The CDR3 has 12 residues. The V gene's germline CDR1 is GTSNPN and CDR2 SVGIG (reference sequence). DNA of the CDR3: TGTGCCTGGGTGACAGATTACTACGAGCAGTACTTC. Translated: CAWVTDYYEQYF.

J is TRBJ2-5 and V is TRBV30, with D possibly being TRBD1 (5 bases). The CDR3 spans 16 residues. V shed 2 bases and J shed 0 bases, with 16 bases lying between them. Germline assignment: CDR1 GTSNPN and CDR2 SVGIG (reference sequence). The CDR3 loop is CAWSRGSGPHQETQYF. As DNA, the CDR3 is TGTGCCTGGAGTAGGGGCTCAGGGCCCCACCAAGAGACCCAGTACTTC. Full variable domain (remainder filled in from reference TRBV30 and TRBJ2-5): SQTIHQWPATLVQPVGSPLSLECTVEGTSNPNLYWYRQAAGRGLQLLFYSVGIGQISSEVPQNLSASRPQDRQFILSSKKLLLSDSGFYLCAWSRGSGPHQETQYFGPGTRLLVL.

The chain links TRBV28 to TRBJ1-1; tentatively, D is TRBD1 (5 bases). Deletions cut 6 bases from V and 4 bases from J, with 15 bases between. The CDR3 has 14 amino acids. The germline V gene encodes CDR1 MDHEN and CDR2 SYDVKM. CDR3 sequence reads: CASSDRGDGTEAFF. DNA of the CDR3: TGTGCCAGCAGCGACCGCGGGGACGGCACTGAAGCTTTCTTT.

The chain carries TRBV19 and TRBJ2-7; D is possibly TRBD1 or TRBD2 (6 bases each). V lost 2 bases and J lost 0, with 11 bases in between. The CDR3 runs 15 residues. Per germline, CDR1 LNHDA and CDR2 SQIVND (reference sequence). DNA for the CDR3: TGTGCCAGTAGTATACCTCGGGGGCTCTCCTACGAGCAGTACTTC. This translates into CASSIPRGLSYEQYF.